The rows below give T cell receptor beta chains drawn from one sample of a study of T cells after yellow fever vaccination. TCRdb called the 5' RACE reads again in MiXCR, with one record for every CDR3 protein. The table shows about 630,000 distinct CDR3 sequences, with 9% to 15% occurring only once. The source was PBMCs, collected on the day of the yellow fever booster vaccination. The receptors come from a man younger than 45 who received the YFV17D yellow fever vaccine. The CDR3 runs from the conserved cysteine through the conserved F or W. D genes are given only for firm matches. The listing skips clone size in some rows; elsewhere it reads once, few, many or a size class.

TRBV6-1	TRBD2	TRBJ2-2	few	CASTFGLADPTGELFF	TGTGCCAGCACCTTCGGACTAGCTGACCCTACCGGGGAGCTGTTTTTT
TRBV12-3/TRBV12-4	TRBD1	TRBJ1-5	.	CASSLEGTGGQPQHF	TGTGCCAGCAGTTTAGAGGGGACAGGGGGCCAGCCCCAGCATTTT
TRBV9	.	TRBJ2-1	few	CASKAVAGEQFF	TGTGCCAGCAAAGCCGTGGCCGGGGAGCAGTTCTTC
TRBV20-1	TRBD2	TRBJ2-1	.	CSARQLAGPLNEQFF	TGCAGTGCCCGGCAACTAGCGGGCCCGTTGAATGAGCAGTTCTTC
TRBV7-9	TRBD1	TRBJ2-1	many	CASSRGQAVSSYNEQFF	TGTGCCAGCAGCCGAGGACAGGCGGTGAGCTCCTACAATGAGCAGTTCTTC
TRBV20-1	TRBD1	TRBJ2-3	.	CSARRGPATDTQYF	TGCAGTGCTCGCAGGGGGCCCGCCACAGATACGCAGTATTTT
TRBV12-3/TRBV12-4	.	TRBJ2-2	.	CASSLLVAGELFF	TGTGCCAGCAGTCTTCTAGTGGCCGGGGAGCTGTTTTTT
TRBV20-1	.	TRBJ2-1	.	CSALGASHEQFF	TGCAGTGCCCTAGGAGCCAGCCATGAGCAGTTCTTC
TRBV10-2	TRBD2	TRBJ2-3	many	CASKVAGITDTQYF	TGCGCCAGCAAAGTAGCGGGAATCACAGATACGCAGTATTTT
TRBV5-1	.	TRBJ2-7	many	CASSIGLAYEQYF	TGCGCCAGCAGCATCGGACTGGCGTACGAGCAGTACTTC
TRBV5-6	TRBD1	TRBJ2-2	.	CASSLAQQGATGELFF	TGTGCCAGCAGCTTGGCCCAACAGGGGGCCACCGGGGAGCTGTTTTTT
TRBV5-6	.	TRBJ2-7	few	CASSLDEYKVHF	TGTGCCAGCAGCTTGGATGAGTACAAGGTTCACTTC
TRBV27	TRBD1	TRBJ2-7	.	CASSLYLGQGYSYEQYF	TGTGCCAGCAGTCTATATCTTGGACAGGGGTACTCCTACGAGCAGTACTTC
TRBV29-1	.	TRBJ2-4	few	CSVVRGEDIQYF	TGCAGCGTTGTGAGGGGGGAGGACATTCAGTACTTC
TRBV23-1	.	TRBJ2-5	few	CASSQSKVPGRLDEETQYF	TGCGCCAGCAGTCAATCGAAGGTTCCGGGGCGCCTAGACGAGGAGACCCAGTACTTC
TRBV20-1	.	TRBJ1-5	few	CSARRRARNQPQHF	TGCAGTGCTAGAAGGAGGGCGAGGAATCAGCCCCAGCATTTT